This T cell receptor beta chain was sequenced in a study of long-term antiretroviral therapy in people with HIV (dated by TCRdb to the early 2020s). For context, the study as a whole: The earliest samples were collected about a decade before the 2015 WHO recommendation for immediate ART, when ART was typically delayed until CD4 counts fell. No cross-contamination during QIAcube processing was seen in test extractions of a monoclonal T-cell line run alongside 30 or so polyclonal samples. Whether ART initiation and durable HIV suppression were associated with changes in peripheral blood TRB repertoire composition and diversity was tested in a retrospective serial study. Of the roughly 30 participants with HIV, 10 to 11 were female. From some 27 adults with confirmed HIV infection, the cohort provided some 200 cryopreserved PBMC samples, gathered serially across a mean of about six years (range 1-12).

To note about this clone: Its target antigen remains unknown. Per-base quality was not reported, and no clone a single base away is much larger than it.

Findings and caveats that apply to the study as a whole: Starting ART was linked to a significant rise in TRB diversity, yet even after long-term ART the diversity remained significantly lower than in transplant donor controls. Owing to limited PBMC availability, only the TCR beta chain was sequenced, without alpha chain pairing. Expanded TRB clones identified before ART initiation dominated the repertoire at all time points, although this dominance fluctuated and declined in many PLHIV after ART. Compared with controls, HIV repertoires had narrower CDR3 length ranges, and the network structure pointed to an antigen-experienced repertoire that shifted only slightly toward naive after ART. Because cell numbers in pre-ART samples were limited, unsorted PBMC were profiled instead of sorted CD4+ and CD8+ T cells. The samples span the years 2004 to 2017, and the ART regimens used at that time may not be as effective as current regimens. Inferences about post-ART repertoire changes were limited because no data were available on ART adherence, viral resistance or therapy changes.

The immunoSEQ hsTCRB v3.0 assay was used at survey level resolution to sequence the TRB variable region. The target sequencing depth for TRB was roughly 35,000-50,000 T-cell genomes per sample. Pooled TRB libraries were sequenced on an Illumina MiSeq with a v3 150-cycle kit. The paper's data handling went like this. Analysis of repertoires was carried out in R inside a reproducible Nextflow workflow spanning QC, data transformation and analysis. LymphoSeq2, an R package for exploring AIRR-Seq data, was used to implement custom analyses. A handful of samples that produced fewer than 5000 total TRB sequences were removed, so 150 to 200 HIV repertoires were analyzed. Among the approximately 200 retained HIV repertoires, some 57 were collected before ART initiation and over 120 were collected after ART initiation. Repertoires were downsampled to 5000 TRB nucleotide sequences, and summary statistics were averaged over 100 downsampling iterations. TRB sequences were retained for analysis only if CDR3 regions of at least seven amino acids were present. Diversity was assessed using a clonality score derived from Shannon entropy and using the Gini coefficient. Repertoire networks linked the top 5000 CDR3 amino acid sequences whenever two sequences differed by an edit distance of one. Antigen specificity groups and MHC restriction were predicted for TRB CDR3 amino acid sequences with GLIPH2. Known CMV, EBV, HIV or tissue antigen associations were flagged by matching CDR3 amino acid sequences against VDJdb and McPAS-TCR. Pre-ART, post-ART and control groups were compared with Wilcoxon signed-rank tests and Holm-Bonferroni correction. TCRdb retrieved this table from immuneACCESS and kept in-frame rearrangements only. Not all clones are present; in checked studies, unresolved V genes account for under half, and no reason is known for the remainder. That table supplies the V and J calls and clone size; D and trimming were determined from the DNA. The sample has about 27,000 clones on record, 65% to 80% of them singletons. In total, the top ten clones hold almost 5% of the sample.

Participants were included only if at least one PBMC sample before ART initiation and at least two post-ART samples were available. Every participant with HIV received treatment in the United States of America. Before DNA extraction, cryopreserved samples of roughly 0.9-10 million PBMC were thawed and then washed. At the time of the earliest PBMC sample, participants with HIV were aged between roughly 20 and 60 years. PBMC samples from each participant spanned 1-4 timepoints before ART initiation and 2-8 timepoints after ART initiation, with a median of 7 samples. Serial HIV viral load, CD4+ T-cell count, ART history and demographic data were obtained for every participant. Using a Qiagen kit on a QIAcube, genomic DNA was extracted from unsorted PBMC, with samples processed in batches of 12. The germline ends are 13 bases apart after V is trimmed by 4 bases and J by 6 bases. Reading from cysteine to phenylalanine, the CDR3 counts 13 amino acids. The CDR3 DNA has 39 bases and is translated from base 1. Per the germline V gene, KGHSH is the CDR1 and LQKENI is the CDR2.

The sequence is built from TRBV18 and TRBJ2-7; the D gene is perhaps TRBD1, on 6 matching bases. Sequencing was performed on unsorted PBMCs, taken 0.5 years after starting antiretroviral therapy. This TCR was sampled from a middle-aged woman with HIV. The DNA reads as follows: TGTGCCAGCTCACAAAACAGGGTAGGCGAGCAGTACTTC. It is translated as CASSQNRVGEQYF.